The rows below give T cell receptor beta chains drawn from one sample of a study of cytomegalovirus exposure and HLA in healthy donors. Assay: immunoSEQ multiplex PCR; the TCRdb copy retains only in-frame clones and omits some. The sample has around 150,000 clones, around nine tenths seen once. The sequencing sample was made of PBMCs. All receptors come from a woman aged 18-29 years in good health and CMV-seropositive. The CDR3 runs from the conserved cysteine through the conserved F or W. A D gene is named only where the DNA matches it firmly. Some rows have no size entry. The others give once, few or many, or a class for an expanded clone.

v_call,j_call,d_call,clone_size,cdr3_nt,cdr3_aa
TRBV13,TRBJ1-2,-,-,TGTGCCAGCAGCTTAGAGGCGGAAAACTATGGCTACACCTTC,CASSLEAENYGYTF
TRBV7-2,TRBJ2-1,TRBD2,-,TGTGCCAGCAGCTTATTCGGCGGGAGTAGGAGTGAGCAGTTCTTC,CASSLFGGSRSEQFF
TRBV6-5,TRBJ2-5,-,once,TGTGCCAGCAGTTACGGCGAGACCCAGTACTTC,CASSYGETQYF
TRBV7-3,TRBJ2-3,TRBD2,-,TGTGCCAGCAGCTTAACGGGACTAGCGGGAGTAGGCACAGATACGCAGTATTTT,CASSLTGLAGVGTDTQYF
TRBV4-1,TRBJ2-7,-,-,TGCGCCAGCAGCCAAGTAAGACGGGAGCGTTACGAGCAGTACTTC,CASSQVRRERYEQYF
TRBV6-5,TRBJ1-1,-,-,TGTGCCAGCAGTTACTCGATTAAGGACAGTAAAGCTTTCTTT,CASSYSIKDSKAFF
TRBV7-2,TRBJ1-4,-,once,TGTGCCAGCAGCTTAGAGGGGGTTTTTGTTGAAAAACTGTTTTTT,CASSLEGVFVEKLFF
TRBV18,TRBJ1-2,TRBD1,-,TGTGCCAGCTCACCACTGACAGGGGACTATGGCTACACCTTC,CASSPLTGDYGYTF
TRBV27,TRBJ2-1,TRBD2,-,TGTGCCAGCAGCCCTAGCGGGAGGAATAGATACTCCTACAATGAGCAGTTCTTC,CASSPSGRNRYSYNEQFF
TRBV5-4,TRBJ2-3,TRBD2,once,TGTGCCAGCAGCTCACCAGCGGGAGGAAGAGATACGCAGTATTTT,CASSSPAGGRDTQYF
TRBV4-2,TRBJ2-3,-,-,TGTGCCAGCAGCCAAGTGGCGGCCAGCACAGATACGCAGTATTTT,CASSQVAASTDTQYF
TRBV10-3,TRBJ2-3,TRBD2,-,TGTGCCATCAGTCAGGGACTAGCCTTTTGGGCAGATACGCAGTATTTT,CAISQGLAFWADTQYF
TRBV29-1,TRBJ2-1,TRBD2,once,TGCAGCGATCTAGCGGGGGGAATCTACAATGAGCAGTTCTTC,CSDLAGGIYNEQFF
TRBV10-3,TRBJ1-4,TRBD1,-,TGTGCCATCAGCGCTCAGGGGGGAACGGAAAAACTGTTTTTT,CAISAQGGTEKLFF
TRBV10-3,TRBJ2-1,-,-,TGTGCCGCCGGGGGTAATGAGCAGTTCTTC,CAAGGNEQFF
TRBV2,TRBJ1-2,TRBD1,-,TGTGCCAGCAGGGACGGACAGGGGAAAAACTATGGCTACACCTTC,CASRDGQGKNYGYTF
TRBV7-9,TRBJ2-1,-,-,TGTGCCAGCAAGCGGTCCTACAATGAGCAGTTCTTC,CASKRSYNEQFF
TRBV6-5,TRBJ1-4,TRBD1,-,TGTGCCAGCAGCATTACAGGGGGGCTTAATGAAAAACTGTTTTTT,CASSITGGLNEKLFF
TRBV19,TRBJ2-3,-,-,TGTGCCAGTACCATCGGGGGAGATACGCAGTATTTT,CASTIGGDTQYF
TRBV11-2,TRBJ1-2,TRBD1,-,TGTGCCAGCAGCCCACCCCCCGGGACAGAGGGCGGCTACACCTTC,CASSPPPGTEGGYTF
TRBV27,TRBJ2-1,TRBD2,-,TGTGCCAGCAAGTGGAGCGGGGGCAGGTGGGATAATGAGCAGTTCTTC,CASKWSGGRWDNEQFF
TRBV29-1,TRBJ2-1,TRBD2,-,TGCAGCGTTGGGCTTCTAGCGGGAGGGCCTATGGACAATGAGCAGTTCTTC,CSVGLLAGGPMDNEQFF
TRBV28,TRBJ2-1,-,-,TGTGCCAGCAGTTTATGGGAGATTATCGGGGATGAGCAGTTCTTC,CASSLWEIIGDEQFF
TRBV5-1,TRBJ2-1,TRBD1,once,TGCGCCAGCAGCTGGACTCTCGGGACAGGGGGTAATGAGCAGTTCTTC,CASSWTLGTGGNEQFF
TRBV11-1,TRBJ2-5,-,-,TGTGCCAGCAGCTTTCCGGGGGAGCGGACCCAGTACTTC,CASSFPGERTQYF
TRBV11-2,TRBJ2-7,TRBD2,-,TGTGCCAGCAGCTTAACTAGCGGGTCCTACGAGCAGTACTTC,CASSLTSGSYEQYF
TRBV7-2,TRBJ2-3,TRBD2,-,TGTGCCAGCAGCTTAGTCCGACTAGCGGGCGAAGGTACGCAGTATTTT,CASSLVRLAGEGTQYF
TRBV5-4,TRBJ1-1,-,-,TGTGCCAGCAGCCACAGGGCCCAGAACACTGAAGCTTTCTTT,CASSHRAQNTEAFF
TRBV18,TRBJ2-1,-,-,TGTGCCAGCTCCCCGGCGGGCAACAATGAGCAGTTCTTC,CASSPAGNNEQFF
TRBV27,TRBJ2-6,-,-,TGTGCCAGCGGGCCCCCGCCTGGGGCCAACGTCCTGACTTTC,CASGPPPGANVLTF
TRBV4-1,TRBJ1-1,-,-,TGCGCCAGCAGCCAAGGGCCAATCTTTACAGATCTCACTGAAGCTTTCTTT,CASSQGPIFTDLTEAFF